This is a list of T cell receptor beta chains from one sample in a study of blood T cell repertoires in COVID-19. The protocol was immunoSEQ multiplex PCR, while the TCRdb copy is restricted to in-frame clones and leaves out a portion. The sample records about 170,000 clones, over 65% being singletons. Material: peripheral blood. The receptor set was obtained from a woman aged 80 or over with acute or convalescent COVID-19. CDR3s include the opening cysteine and the closing phenylalanine or tryptophan.

cdr3_aa: CASSNSGYSYEQYF; v_call: TRBV7-9; cdr3_length: 14; j_call: TRBJ2-7
cdr3_aa: CATTSGGWSEQYF; v_call: TRBV19; cdr3_length: 13; j_call: TRBJ2-7
cdr3_aa: CASSLSRGKEKLFF; v_call: TRBV7-2; cdr3_length: 14; j_call: TRBJ1-4
cdr3_aa: CASSDSATNEKLFF; v_call: TRBV28; cdr3_length: 14; j_call: TRBJ1-4
cdr3_aa: CASSPLQGNLQETQYF; v_call: TRBV27; cdr3_length: 16; j_call: TRBJ2-5
cdr3_aa: CASSAPGLAGWYEQYF; v_call: TRBV5-5; cdr3_length: 16; j_call: TRBJ2-7
cdr3_aa: CASRLQQGSYNEQFF; v_call: TRBV25-1; cdr3_length: 15; j_call: TRBJ2-1
cdr3_aa: CASSESGAGVNNEQFF; v_call: TRBV6-1; cdr3_length: 16; j_call: TRBJ2-1
cdr3_aa: CASSVASSSTDTQYF; v_call: TRBV9; cdr3_length: 15; j_call: TRBJ2-3
cdr3_aa: CASSESTGATDTQYF; v_call: TRBV10-1; cdr3_length: 15; j_call: TRBJ2-3
cdr3_aa: CASSTGGKTGNTIYF; v_call: TRBV6-5; cdr3_length: 15; j_call: TRBJ1-3
cdr3_aa: CASSIDLMGLAGGDEQFF; v_call: TRBV19; cdr3_length: 18; j_call: TRBJ2-1
cdr3_aa: CASIYARAGRTNEKLFF; v_call: TRBV6-2/TRBV6-3; cdr3_length: 17; j_call: TRBJ1-4
cdr3_aa: CASSPNIRGITDTQYF; v_call: TRBV18; cdr3_length: 16; j_call: TRBJ2-3
cdr3_aa: CASTLSEGTEAFF; v_call: TRBV25-1; cdr3_length: 13; j_call: TRBJ1-1
cdr3_aa: CASMGLAGGRVEQFF; v_call: TRBV19; cdr3_length: 15; j_call: TRBJ2-1
cdr3_aa: CASCRVLAGNREQYF; v_call: TRBV2; cdr3_length: 15; j_call: TRBJ2-7
cdr3_aa: CASSAGGKQYF; v_call: TRBV11-2; cdr3_length: 11; j_call: TRBJ2-7
cdr3_aa: CASSEEDREPFF; v_call: TRBV2; cdr3_length: 12; j_call: TRBJ2-7
cdr3_aa: CASSLDSQETQYF; v_call: TRBV12-3/TRBV12-4; cdr3_length: 13; j_call: TRBJ2-5
cdr3_aa: CASSGQGGNQPQHF; v_call: TRBV19; cdr3_length: 14; j_call: TRBJ1-5
cdr3_aa: CASSSGPYEQYF; v_call: TRBV7-2; cdr3_length: 12; j_call: TRBJ2-7
cdr3_aa: CASSPRQGVSNEQFF; v_call: TRBV19; cdr3_length: 15; j_call: TRBJ2-1
cdr3_aa: CASSQGAVTSFTSYEQYF; v_call: TRBV4-2; cdr3_length: 18; j_call: TRBJ2-7
cdr3_aa: CAWTGTGSYEQYF; v_call: TRBV30; cdr3_length: 13; j_call: TRBJ2-7
cdr3_aa: CASSGGFWSDEKLFF; v_call: TRBV2; cdr3_length: 15; j_call: TRBJ1-4
cdr3_aa: CASSARTGPGGTQYF; v_call: TRBV9; cdr3_length: 15; j_call: TRBJ2-5
cdr3_aa: CASSGQSSGYEQYF; v_call: TRBV27; cdr3_length: 14; j_call: TRBJ2-7
cdr3_aa: CASRLTLYGSYEQYF; v_call: TRBV27; cdr3_length: 15; j_call: TRBJ2-7
cdr3_aa: CASSPSGASTDTQYF; v_call: TRBV19; cdr3_length: 15; j_call: TRBJ2-3
cdr3_aa: CASRPTPLGGSPLHF; v_call: TRBV7-2; cdr3_length: 15; j_call: TRBJ1-6
cdr3_aa: CASSRQRVSYEQYF; v_call: TRBV4-1; cdr3_length: 14; j_call: TRBJ2-7
cdr3_aa: CAISIVEGNEQFF; v_call: TRBV10-3; cdr3_length: 13; j_call: TRBJ2-1
cdr3_aa: CASSEGPSNYGYTF; v_call: TRBV6-1; cdr3_length: 14; j_call: TRBJ1-2
cdr3_aa: CASSQDQGLALYNEQFF; v_call: TRBV4-1; cdr3_length: 17; j_call: TRBJ2-1
cdr3_aa: CAIRTGGSNEQFF; v_call: TRBV10-3; cdr3_length: 13; j_call: TRBJ2-1
cdr3_aa: CASSSETDQETQYF; v_call: TRBV5-4; cdr3_length: 14; j_call: TRBJ2-5
cdr3_aa: CASSPRGGEEEKLFF; v_call: TRBV18; cdr3_length: 15; j_call: TRBJ1-4
cdr3_aa: CASSLGVGGYEQYF; v_call: TRBV11-2; cdr3_length: 14; j_call: TRBJ2-7
cdr3_aa: CASSPPGHQSEKLFF; v_call: TRBV14; cdr3_length: 15; j_call: TRBJ1-4
cdr3_aa: CASSFRDRNYGYTF; v_call: TRBV28; cdr3_length: 14; j_call: TRBJ1-2
cdr3_aa: CASSLGLAEETQYF; v_call: TRBV18; cdr3_length: 14; j_call: TRBJ2-5
cdr3_aa: CASSLLGQGSTDTQYF; v_call: TRBV5-6; cdr3_length: 16; j_call: TRBJ2-3
cdr3_aa: CASSAVSGQGKAEAFF; v_call: TRBV28; cdr3_length: 16; j_call: TRBJ1-1
cdr3_aa: CASSVDGDNNSPLHF; v_call: TRBV9; cdr3_length: 15; j_call: TRBJ1-6
cdr3_aa: CASSYSNLAEYEQYF; v_call: TRBV6-5; cdr3_length: 15; j_call: TRBJ2-7
cdr3_aa: CASGTVKNVNTEAFF; v_call: TRBV19; cdr3_length: 15; j_call: TRBJ1-1
cdr3_aa: CASSDGTGRFSPLHF; v_call: TRBV6-1; cdr3_length: 15; j_call: TRBJ1-6
cdr3_aa: CASSSTGTVPNEQFF; v_call: TRBV7-2; cdr3_length: 15; j_call: TRBJ2-1
cdr3_aa: CASNRDRGTWQFF; v_call: TRBV28; cdr3_length: 13; j_call: TRBJ2-1
cdr3_aa: CASTKGANSPLHF; v_call: TRBV12-3/TRBV12-4; cdr3_length: 13; j_call: TRBJ1-6
cdr3_aa: CASSNRDRGLFPYEQYF; v_call: TRBV19; cdr3_length: 17; j_call: TRBJ2-7
cdr3_aa: CASSLLEVPNTEAFF; v_call: TRBV28; cdr3_length: 15; j_call: TRBJ1-1
cdr3_aa: CASSPPAGAGGNIQYF; v_call: TRBV18; cdr3_length: 16; j_call: TRBJ2-4
cdr3_aa: CASSSGNYEQYF; v_call: TRBV7-6; cdr3_length: 12; j_call: TRBJ2-7
cdr3_aa: CASSEGKPTGELFF; v_call: TRBV10-1; cdr3_length: 14; j_call: TRBJ2-2
cdr3_aa: CASSYPGTDFSNQPQHF; v_call: TRBV6-2/TRBV6-3; cdr3_length: 17; j_call: TRBJ1-5
cdr3_aa: CASSPGQGFSQPQHF; v_call: TRBV9; cdr3_length: 15; j_call: TRBJ1-5